The following is a T cell receptor (beta chain) sequence with its context. The antigen remains undetermined. This CDR3 is 15 amino acids long. Germline V CDR1 and CDR2: KGHDR, SFDVKD. The V end was cut by 9 bases, the J end by 0 bases, with 13 bases between. This sample is drawn from a study of T cell repertoires in cytomegalovirus infection. Study-level information: Both recently identified HLA-C-restricted and well-studied HLA-B-restricted CMV epitopes were used in the study. Signatures in public TCR beta sequences pointed to both CMV infection and matching HLA type.

Study conclusions and caveats: The ex vivo response showed dominance by HLA-C-restricted CMV-specific TCR beta clonotypes. Frequencies of public TCR beta families were cumulated, and this identified carriers of CMV plus the relevant HLA.

Each CDR3 protein gets one entry after TCRdb re-called the reads with MiXCR. The sample yields some 940,000 distinct CDR3 sequences, around 32% seen once. This TCR was recovered from a human donor in good health (CMV status not recorded). Some clones in this sample may be carry-over from other donors' samples. This rearrangement joins TRBV24-1 to TRBJ2-2; tentatively, D is TRBD1 (5 bases). The specimen comprised cultured CD8+ T cells from PBMCs, sampled from culture after CMV antigen stimulation. The CDR3 DNA sequence: TGTGCCACCGAAGACAGTTTCGCGAACACCGGGGAGCTGTTTTTT. This gives the protein CATEDSFANTGELFF.